The source of this T cell receptor beta chain is a study of blood T cells in healthy people across ages. Study outcomes and limitations: The study lacked donor CMV status, which possibly confounded expanded clonotype changes.

A second about 7 to 12 cycle PCR used barcoded and J-beta primers. One entry per CDR3 protein results from TCRdb running MiXCR on the 5' RACE reads. Here the sample spans approximately 760,000 distinct CDR3 sequences, approximately 25% being singletons. The CDR3 runs 13 residues. Per the germline V gene, CDR1 is SQVTM and CDR2 is ANQGSEA. This clonotype was seen a handful of times. Its antigen is unidentified. These data are also associated with another study on T cells of mothers and their children. As reported in that work: A slight, non-significant increase in overlap was found for related mother-child pairs relative to unrelated pairs.

The sample comprised blood. This chain uses TRBV29-1 with TRBJ2-5, with 11 bases lining up with TRBD2. The DNA end is a closer match to TRBJ2-7, so the J assignment may be wrong. This TCR was recovered from a boy between 10 and 17 years old in good health. The CDR3 reads CSVQTSGAYEQYF. CDR3 nucleotide sequence: TGCAGCGTTCAGACTAGCGGGGCCTACGAGCAGTACTTC.